The 25 T cell receptor beta chains presented below share a single source sample, sequenced in a study of T cell responses to AZD1222 COVID-19 vaccine. Produced via immunoSEQ multiplex PCR; TCRdb's table is partial and in-frame only. This table holds approximately 60,000 clones, more than 80% found once. The sample was peripheral blood, taken on day 0 of MenACWY control vaccination. Source of these receptors: an adult in good health.

The chain recombines TRBV19 with TRBJ2-7, with TRBD2 matching over 8 bases. This CDR3 is built from 16 residues. The junction had 13 bases not matched to a gene; V was cut back by 3 bases and J by 6 bases. Germline V gene sequence: CDR1 LNHDA, CDR2 SQIVND (reference sequence). CDR3 in amino acids: CASSILTGTRYGEQYF. DNA of the CDR3: TGTGCCAGTAGTATCCTAACCGGGACTAGGTATGGCGAGCAGTACTTC.

CDR3 nucleotide sequence: TGTGCCAGCAGCTTAGGGCAGCTAGCTAACTATGGCTACACCTTC. This sequence encodes CASSLGQLANYGYTF. V and J are TRBV7-9 and TRBJ1-2; D is ambiguous. The germline CDR1 and CDR2 sequences are SEHNR and FQNEAQ (reference sequence). This CDR3 is built from 15 residues. V lost 1 base and J 0 bases, leaving 9 bases between the germline ends.

The chain recombines TRBV6-2 or TRBV6-3 with TRBJ1-2; D is uncertain. V was trimmed by 2 bases and J by 8 bases, leaving 9 bases between them. There are 12 residues in the CDR3. Germline CDR1 is MNHEY and CDR2 is SVGEGT. The CDR3 loop reads CASSYGVGGYTF. The CDR3 DNA follows: TGTGCCAGCAGTTACGGGGTCGGCGGCTACACCTTC.

This clone was seen a handful of times. The chain recombines TRBV24-1 with TRBJ1-6; 7 bases agree with TRBD1. The germline V gene has CDR1 KGHDR and CDR2 SFDVKD. The ends lost 5 bases at V and 10 bases at J; junction bases unmatched: 7. This CDR3 has 14 residues. The CDR3 DNA reads as TGTGCCACCAGTGCCCAGGGGGAGGACTCACCCCTCCACTTT. It encodes CATSAQGEDSPLHF.

This clone has just a few counts. This chain joins TRBV14 and TRBJ2-1, with a tentative D call TRBD2 (7 bases). Germline CDR1 is SGHDN and CDR2 is FVKESK. The CDR3 has 14 residues. Trimming took off 1 base at V and 9 bases at J, with 13 bases between the two ends. The DNA of the CDR3 is TGTGCCAGCAGCCAAGTGGGGGGGCGAAGTGAGCAGTTCTTC. This translates into CASSQVGGRSEQFF.

Concerning this clone itself: The same CDR3 arises from other DNA sequences in this sample as well. The V call is TRBV7-9, the J call TRBJ1-5; D is uncertain. The CDR3 is made up of 12 amino acids. Trimming removed 1 base at V and 5 bases at J, with 3 bases between. Germline CDR1 reads SEHNR; CDR2 reads FQNEAQ (reference sequence). Here the CDR3 DNA reads TGTGCCAGCAGCTTAGTTGATCAGCCCCAGCATTTT. Translation: CASSLVDQPQHF.

This rearrangement joins TRBV19 to TRBJ2-2; 10 bases are shared with TRBD1. The CDR3 runs 13 residues. Germline V gene sequence: CDR1 LNHDA, CDR2 SQIVND (reference sequence). V was clipped by 9 bases and J by 5 bases; unmatched bases: 3. The CDR3 DNA reads TGTGCCAGCTGGGACAGGGGAACCGGGGAGCTGTTTTTT. Its translation: CASWDRGTGELFF.

The CDR3 sequence is CASSYPAAAAYNEQFF. The CDR3 nucleotides are TGTGCCAGCAGTTACCCCGCGGCGGCCGCCTACAATGAGCAGTTCTTC. The rearrangement uses TRBV6-6 and TRBJ2-1; D remains unclear. The CDR3 is 16 residues long. V was pared by 2 bases and J by 2 bases, with 13 bases between. Per the germline V gene, CDR1 is MNHNY and CDR2 is SVGAGI (reference sequence).

The V gene is TRBV7-9, the J gene TRBJ2-5; 13 bases line up with TRBD2. Germline CDR1 and CDR2: SEHNR and FQNEAQ (reference sequence). The CDR3 is made up of 15 amino acids. V trimming: 5 bases; J trimming: 6 bases; junction bases outside the gene matches: 6. The CDR3: CASSQPGLAGKTQYF. The CDR3 DNA reads as TGTGCCAGCAGCCAACCGGGACTAGCGGGAAAGACCCAGTACTTC.

This sequence joins TRBV30 and TRBJ2-7; D is uncertain. There are 13 residues in the CDR3. V was clipped by 8 bases and J by 3 bases, with 17 bases between them. Germline values: CDR1 GTSNPN, CDR2 SVGIG (reference sequence). The CDR3 DNA is TGTGCCGGTAACCCCAGATTCGGCTACGAGCAGTACTTC. This translates into CAGNPRFGYEQYF.

The chain uses TRBV9 and TRBJ1-5, with D hard to call. Looked up from germline, CDR1 is SGDLS and CDR2 is YYNGEE. Trimming cost V 0 bases and J 6 bases, with 7 bases left between them. The CDR3 is made up of 13 amino acids. The DNA for the CDR3 is TGTGCCAGCAGCGTAGGGATGGGTCAGCCCCAGCATTTT. Translation gives CASSVGMGQPQHF.

The chain carries TRBV12-5 and TRBJ2-5; 8 bases line up with TRBD2. In germline, CDR1 is LGHNT, CDR2 FRNRAP. This CDR3 region has 20 residues. V lost 7 bases to trimming and J lost 2 bases; unmatched junction nucleotides: 24. The DNA for the CDR3 is TGTGCTAGTGCCTCCGGGACTAGTGGGGGTCGGGGGTTATTTCAAGAGACCCAGTACTTC. It encodes CASASGTSGGRGLFQETQYF.

The chain links TRBV5-5 to TRBJ1-3, with D possibly matching TRBD1 (6 bases). Germline lookup yields CDR1 SGHKS and CDR2 YYEKEE (reference sequence). The CDR3 has 18 amino acids. Trimming took 0 bases from V and 1 from J, leaving 17 bases between them. The CDR3, as DNA: TGTGCCAGCAGCTTGGCGGCTTACAGGGAGCAGTCTGGAAACACCATATATTTT. Translating it yields CASSLAAYREQSGNTIYF. Full variable domain (rest looked up from reference TRBV5-5 and TRBJ1-3): DAGVTQSPTHLIKTRGQQVTLRCSPISGHKSVSWYQQVLGQGPQFIFQYYEKEERGRGNFPDRFSARQFPNYSSELNVNALLLGDSALYLCASSLAAYREQSGNTIYFGEGSWLTVV.

V is TRBV6-4 and J is TRBJ2-1, with D perhaps assigned TRBD1 or TRBD2 (5 bases each). The germline CDR1 and CDR2 sequences are MRHNA and SNTAGT. Trimming pared 4 bases from V and 0 bases from J, leaving 7 bases between. The CDR3 is 14 residues long. DNA of the CDR3: TGTGCCAGCAGTGCAGGGAGCTCCTACAATGAGCAGTTCTTC. Residues: CASSAGSSYNEQFF.

This chain joins TRBV5-1 and TRBJ2-7; possibly TRBD2 for D (7 bases). Germline loops: CDR1 SGHRS, CDR2 YFSETQ. V shed 4 bases and J shed 6 bases, with 23 bases lying between them. The CDR3 runs 16 residues. CDR3: CASSPKGGGPPTEQYF. CDR3 sequence (DNA): TGCGCCAGCAGCCCAAAGGGGGGAGGGCCCCCTACCGAGCAGTACTTC.

This clone has just a few counts. V usage is TRBV25-1 and J usage is TRBJ1-2, with D perhaps matching TRBD1 (5 bases). Deletions cut 3 bases from V and 3 bases from J, with 11 bases between. Germline V lookup: CDR1 MGHDK, CDR2 SYGVNS. The CDR3 has 14 amino acids. DNA for the CDR3: TGTGCCAGCAGTGAGACGGGACGGGACTATGGCTACACCTTC. The encoded protein is CASSETGRDYGYTF.

V and J are TRBV19 and TRBJ2-5, with TRBD2 matching 11 bases. The V and J ends lost 6 bases and 4 bases, in that order; junction bases with no gene match: 7. CDR3 length: 15 amino acids. Germline assignment: CDR1 LNHDA and CDR2 SQIVND (reference sequence). CDR3 bases: TGTGCCAGTAGCACCCTAGCGGGAGGAAGAGAGACCCAGTACTTC. Translated, it gives CASSTLAGGRETQYF. The whole variable domain, remainder taken from reference TRBV19 and TRBJ2-5, is DGGITQSPKYLFRKEGQNVTLSCEQNLNHDAMYWYRQDPGQGLRLIYYSQIVNDFQKGDIAEGYSVSREKKESFPLTVTSAQKNPTAFYLCASSTLAGGRETQYFGPGTRLLVL.

The chain carries TRBV19 and TRBJ2-1; 12 bases are a match to TRBD2. J gave up 5 bases and V 6 bases, and 8 bases lay outside the gene matches. Looked up from germline, CDR1 is LNHDA and CDR2 is SQIVND (reference sequence). The length of the CDR3 is 16 residues. This CDR3 reads CASSEGRLAGDNEQFF. CDR3 sequence (DNA): TGTGCCAGTAGCGAAGGGAGACTAGCGGGAGACAATGAGCAGTTCTTC.

This clone was detected a few times. The rearrangement uses TRBV2 and TRBJ1-5, with D possibly TRBD1 on 6 matching bases. The germline V gene has CDR1 SNHLY and CDR2 FYNNEI. Trimming took off 8 bases at V and 4 bases at J, with 18 bases between the two ends. The length of the CDR3 is 15 residues. CDR3 protein: CASLLEGGRNQPQHF. In DNA form, the CDR3 reads TGTGCCAGCCTACTTGAGGGGGGCAGGAATCAGCCCCAGCATTTT. Based on the CDR3 plus reference TRBV2 and TRBJ1-5, the full variable domain is EPEVTQTPSHQVTQMGQEVILRCVPISNHLYFYWYRQILGQKVEFLVSFYNNEISEKSEIFDDQFSVERPDGSNFTLKIRSTKLEDSAMYFCASLLEGGRNQPQHFGDGTRLSIL.

This chain connects TRBV6-2 or TRBV6-3 to TRBJ2-1; 14 bases fit TRBD2. J lost 6 bases, V lost 6 bases, and 10 bases had no gene match. The CDR3 is 17 residues long. The germline V gene has CDR1 MNHEY and CDR2 SVGEGT. The CDR3 sequence is CASSQTTSGRAFNEQFF. The CDR3 DNA sequence: TGTGCCAGCAGCCAAACGACTAGCGGGAGGGCCTTCAATGAGCAGTTCTTC.

This sequence joins TRBV5-5 and TRBJ2-7; D may be TRBD2 (6 bases). The CDR3 extends over 14 amino acids. The V and J ends lost 3 bases and 2 bases respectively, with 12 bases between them. Germline V gene data show CDR1 as SGHKS and CDR2 as YYEKEE (reference sequence). The CDR3: CASSYDAGTYEQYF. CDR3 nucleotide sequence: TGTGCCAGCAGCTATGACGCGGGGACCTACGAGCAGTACTTC.

This clone has just a few counts. The chain uses TRBV15 and TRBJ1-4; D is unresolved. V dropped 0 bases and J dropped 0 bases, with 11 bases sitting between them. CDR1 is LNHNV and CDR2 is YYDKDF in the germline V gene (reference sequence). This CDR3 contains 17 residues. The chain's CDR3 is CATSRDEGMATNEKLFF. The CDR3 coding sequence is TGTGCCACCAGCAGAGATGAGGGTATGGCAACTAATGAAAAACTGTTTTTT.

This clone was picked up one time. This chain joins TRBV15 and TRBJ2-7; a weak D match, TRBD2 (6 bases). Germline lookup yields CDR1 LNHNV and CDR2 YYDKDF (reference sequence). V was clipped by 2 bases and J by 0 bases, with 26 bases between them. This CDR3 has 20 amino acids. The CDR3 loop is CATSRPTELAPGESSYEQYF. CDR3 sequence (DNA): TGTGCCACCAGCAGACCGACCGAACTAGCCCCTGGGGAGAGCTCCTACGAGCAGTACTTC.

J is TRBJ2-7 and V is TRBV19; tentatively, D is TRBD2 (5 bases). Germline V lookup: CDR1 LNHDA, CDR2 SQIVND (reference sequence). The CDR3 has 14 amino acids. V dropped 3 bases and J dropped 2 bases, with 11 bases sitting between them. CDR3 residues: CASSITGKPYEQYF. The DNA of the CDR3 is TGTGCCAGTAGTATTACCGGGAAACCCTACGAGCAGTACTTC.

The chain couples TRBV11-2 to TRBJ1-3; D remains unclear. The CDR3 is made up of 12 amino acids. CDR1 is SGHAT, CDR2 FQNNGV, per germline. V lost 3 bases, J lost 5 bases, and 5 bases lay in between. This CDR3 is CASSLSRNTIYF. The DNA for the CDR3 is TGTGCCAGCAGCTTGTCGAGAAACACCATATATTTT. Full variable domain (remainder filled in from reference TRBV11-2 and TRBJ1-3): EAGVAQSPRYKIIEKRQSVAFWCNPISGHATLYWYQQILGQGPKLLIQFQNNGVVDDSQLPKDRFSAERLKGVDSTLKIQPAKLEDSAVYLCASSLSRNTIYFGEGSWLTVV.